The T cell receptor (beta chain) under discussion was sequenced for a study of vaccination and CD4 T cells after COVID-19. The ends were cut back, 4 bases at V and 8 bases at J, with 14 bases in the middle. This CDR3 is 13 amino acids long. Germline CDR1 is MNHEY and CDR2 is SMNVEV (reference sequence). As to this clonotype: The antigen is not known.

Treatment noted: roughly 11-day PBMC culture with coronavirus spike peptide pools or control peptides (ViraFEST assay). Scientists ran DNA taken from cultured CD4+ T cells through the Oncomine TCR Beta short-read assay for sequencing. It was cultured CD4+ T cells from which genomic DNA was extracted. TCRdb used MiXCR to reprocess the PCR reads, holding one entry per CDR3 protein. The sample lists around 19,000 distinct CDR3 sequences, 45% to 60% occurring once. The receptor was derived from a human donor who had recovered from COVID-19. The sequencing input was CD4+ T cells from blood, cultured in vitro. The gene calls are TRBV27 and TRBJ1-2; D perhaps matches TRBD1 (6 bases). CDR3 in DNA: TGTGCCAGCAGTTACCGGGCAGGGGAGGGCTACACCTTC. This encodes CASSYRAGEGYTF.